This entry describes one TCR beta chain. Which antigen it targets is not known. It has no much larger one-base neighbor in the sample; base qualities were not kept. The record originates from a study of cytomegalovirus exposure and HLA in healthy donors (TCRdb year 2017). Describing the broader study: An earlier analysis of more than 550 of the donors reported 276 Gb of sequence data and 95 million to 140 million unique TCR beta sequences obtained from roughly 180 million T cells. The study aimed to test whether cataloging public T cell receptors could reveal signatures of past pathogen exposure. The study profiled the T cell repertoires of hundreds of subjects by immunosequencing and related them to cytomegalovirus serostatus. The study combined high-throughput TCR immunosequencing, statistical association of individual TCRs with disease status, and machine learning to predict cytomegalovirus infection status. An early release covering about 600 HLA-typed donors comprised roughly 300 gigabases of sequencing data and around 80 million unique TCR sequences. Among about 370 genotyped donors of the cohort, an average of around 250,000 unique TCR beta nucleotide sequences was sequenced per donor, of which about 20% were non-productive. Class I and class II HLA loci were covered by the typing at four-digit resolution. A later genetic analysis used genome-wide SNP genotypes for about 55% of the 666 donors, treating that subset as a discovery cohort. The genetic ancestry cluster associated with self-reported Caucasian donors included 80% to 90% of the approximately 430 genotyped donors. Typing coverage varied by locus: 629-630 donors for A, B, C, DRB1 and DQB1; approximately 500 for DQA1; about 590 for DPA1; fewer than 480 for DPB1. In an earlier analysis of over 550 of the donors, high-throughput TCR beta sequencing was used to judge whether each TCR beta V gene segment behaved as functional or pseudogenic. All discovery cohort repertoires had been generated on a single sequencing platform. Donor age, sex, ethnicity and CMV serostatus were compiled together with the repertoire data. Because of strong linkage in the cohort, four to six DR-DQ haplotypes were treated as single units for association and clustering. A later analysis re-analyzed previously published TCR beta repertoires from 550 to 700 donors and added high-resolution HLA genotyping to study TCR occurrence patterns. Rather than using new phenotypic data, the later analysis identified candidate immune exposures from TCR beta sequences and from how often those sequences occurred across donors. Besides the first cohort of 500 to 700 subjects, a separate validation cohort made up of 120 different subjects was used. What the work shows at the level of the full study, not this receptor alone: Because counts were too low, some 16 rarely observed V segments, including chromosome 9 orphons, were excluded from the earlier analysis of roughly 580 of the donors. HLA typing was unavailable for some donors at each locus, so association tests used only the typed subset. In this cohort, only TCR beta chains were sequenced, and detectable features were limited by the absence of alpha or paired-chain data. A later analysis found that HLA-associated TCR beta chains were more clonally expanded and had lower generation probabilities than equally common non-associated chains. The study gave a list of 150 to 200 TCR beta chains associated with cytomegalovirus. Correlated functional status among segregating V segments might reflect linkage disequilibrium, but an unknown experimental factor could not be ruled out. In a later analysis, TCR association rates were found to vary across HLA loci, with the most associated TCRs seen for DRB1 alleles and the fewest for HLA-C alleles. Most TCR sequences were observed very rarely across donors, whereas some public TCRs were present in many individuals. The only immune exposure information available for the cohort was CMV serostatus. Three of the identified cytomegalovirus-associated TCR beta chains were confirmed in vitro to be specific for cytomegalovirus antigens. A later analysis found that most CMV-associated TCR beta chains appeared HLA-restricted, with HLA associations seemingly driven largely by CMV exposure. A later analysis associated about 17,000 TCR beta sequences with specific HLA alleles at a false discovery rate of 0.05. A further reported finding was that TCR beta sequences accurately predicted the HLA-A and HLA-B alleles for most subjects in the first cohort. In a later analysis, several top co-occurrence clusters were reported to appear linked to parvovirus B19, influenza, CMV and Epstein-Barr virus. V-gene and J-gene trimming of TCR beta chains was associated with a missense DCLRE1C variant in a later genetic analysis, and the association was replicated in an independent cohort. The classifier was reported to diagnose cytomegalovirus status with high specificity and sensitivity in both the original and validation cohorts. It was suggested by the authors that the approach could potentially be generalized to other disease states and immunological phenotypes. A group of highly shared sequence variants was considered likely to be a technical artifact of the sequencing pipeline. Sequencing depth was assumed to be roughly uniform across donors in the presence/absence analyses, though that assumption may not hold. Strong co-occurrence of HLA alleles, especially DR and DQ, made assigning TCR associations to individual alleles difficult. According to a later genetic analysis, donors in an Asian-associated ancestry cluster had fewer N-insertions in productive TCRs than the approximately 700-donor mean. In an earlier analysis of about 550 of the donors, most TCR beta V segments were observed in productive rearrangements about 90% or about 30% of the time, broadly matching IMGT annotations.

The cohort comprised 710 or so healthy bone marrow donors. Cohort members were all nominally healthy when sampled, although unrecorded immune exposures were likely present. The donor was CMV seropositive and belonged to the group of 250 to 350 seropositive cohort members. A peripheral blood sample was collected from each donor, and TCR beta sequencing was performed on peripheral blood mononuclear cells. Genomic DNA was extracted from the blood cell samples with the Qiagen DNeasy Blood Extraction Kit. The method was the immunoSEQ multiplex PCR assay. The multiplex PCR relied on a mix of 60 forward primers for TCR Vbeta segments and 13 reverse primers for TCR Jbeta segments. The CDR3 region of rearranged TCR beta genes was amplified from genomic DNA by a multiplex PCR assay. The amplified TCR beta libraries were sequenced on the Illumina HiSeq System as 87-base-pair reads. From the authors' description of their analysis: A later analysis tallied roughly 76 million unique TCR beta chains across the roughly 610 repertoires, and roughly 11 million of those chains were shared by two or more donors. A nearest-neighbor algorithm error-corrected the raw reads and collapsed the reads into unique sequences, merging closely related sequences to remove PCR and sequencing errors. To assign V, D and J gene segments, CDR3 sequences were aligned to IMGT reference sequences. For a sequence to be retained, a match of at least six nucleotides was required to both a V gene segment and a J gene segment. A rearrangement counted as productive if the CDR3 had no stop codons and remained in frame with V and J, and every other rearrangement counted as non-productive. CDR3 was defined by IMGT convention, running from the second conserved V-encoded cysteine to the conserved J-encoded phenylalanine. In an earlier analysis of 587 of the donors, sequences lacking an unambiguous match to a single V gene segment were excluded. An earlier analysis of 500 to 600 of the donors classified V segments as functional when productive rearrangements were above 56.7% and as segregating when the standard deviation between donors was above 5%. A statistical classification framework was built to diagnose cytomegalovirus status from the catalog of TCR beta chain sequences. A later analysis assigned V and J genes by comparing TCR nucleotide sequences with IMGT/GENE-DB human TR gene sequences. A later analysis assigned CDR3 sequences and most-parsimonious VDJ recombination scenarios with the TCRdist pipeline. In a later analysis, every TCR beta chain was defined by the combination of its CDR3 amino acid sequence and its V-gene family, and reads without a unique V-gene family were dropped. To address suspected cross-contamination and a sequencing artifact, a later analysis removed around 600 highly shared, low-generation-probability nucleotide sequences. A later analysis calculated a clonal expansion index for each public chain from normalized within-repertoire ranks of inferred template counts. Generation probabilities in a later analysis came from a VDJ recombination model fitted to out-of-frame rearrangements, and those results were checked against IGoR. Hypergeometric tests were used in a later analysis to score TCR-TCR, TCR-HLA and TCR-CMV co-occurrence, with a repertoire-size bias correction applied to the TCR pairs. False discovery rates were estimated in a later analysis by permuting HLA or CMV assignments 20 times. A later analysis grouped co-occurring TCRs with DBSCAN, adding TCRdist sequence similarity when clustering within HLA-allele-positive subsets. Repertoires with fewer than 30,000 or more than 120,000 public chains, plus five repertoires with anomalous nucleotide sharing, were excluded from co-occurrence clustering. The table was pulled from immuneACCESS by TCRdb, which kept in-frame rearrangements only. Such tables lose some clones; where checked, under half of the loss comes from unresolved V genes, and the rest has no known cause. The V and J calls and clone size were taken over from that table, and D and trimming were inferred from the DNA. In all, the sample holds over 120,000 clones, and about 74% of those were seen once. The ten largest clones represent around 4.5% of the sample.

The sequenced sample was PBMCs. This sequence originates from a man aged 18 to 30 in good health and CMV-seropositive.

The bases read TGTGCCAGCAGCCCTGAGGCGGGGGCCTATGGCTACACCTTC. This codes for CASSPEAGAYGYTF. The sequence is built from TRBV28 and TRBJ1-2; the D gene is possibly TRBD1, with 6 bases matching. The germline V gene supplies CDR1 MDHEN and CDR2 SYDVKM. The CDR3 sequence holds 14 residues, the cysteine and phenylalanine included. Only CDR3 DNA remains: 42 bases, in frame from the first base. V and J lose 6 bases and 4 bases, and a span of 15 bases separates them.